Listed here are 5 T cell receptor beta chains from one sample, sequenced in a study of blood T cell repertoires in COVID-19. The repertoire was sequenced with immunoSEQ multiplex PCR; TCRdb's copy has only in-frame clones and lacks some. The sample consists of some 170,000 clones, roughly 90% of them appearing once. The material sequenced was peripheral blood. The source is a man aged 55 to 69 with active or convalescent COVID-19.

The DNA of the CDR3 is TGTGCCTGGAGTAGAGGGGGCTATCAGCCCCAGCATTTT. Protein sequence: CAWSRGGYQPQHF. V and J are TRBV30 and TRBJ1-5, with 7 bases matching TRBD1. The CDR3 consists of 13 residues. CDR1 is GTSNPN and CDR2 is SVGIG in the germline V gene (reference sequence). Trimming cost V 2 bases and J 5 bases; bases outside gene matches: 3. Using reference TRBV30 and TRBJ1-5 for the parts outside the CDR3, the full variable domain is SQTIHQWPATLVQPVGSPLSLECTVEGTSNPNLYWYRQAAGRGLQLLFYSVGIGQISSEVPQNLSASRPQDRQFILSSKKLLLSDSGFYLCAWSRGGYQPQHFGDGTRLSIL.

The CDR3 DNA sequence: TGTGCCAGCAGTATCGGCGGGGGAACCACAGATACGCAGTATTTT. Its protein is CASSIGGGTTDTQYF. The chain is built from TRBV6-5 and TRBJ2-3; TRBD2 matches 7 bases. J lost 2 bases, V lost 5 bases, and 7 bases had no gene match. The CDR3 has 15 residues. CDR1 is MNHEY, CDR2 SVGAGI, per germline.

Written as DNA, the CDR3 is TGTGCCAGCAGCCGGGGACAGGGAGAGTATGGCTACACCTTC. This translates into CASSRGQGEYGYTF. The rearrangement uses TRBV3-1 (or the pseudogene TRBV3-2) and TRBJ1-2; 9 bases agree with TRBD1. This CDR3 comprises 14 residues. The V segment lost 4 bases and the J segment 5 bases; nucleotides outside the gene matches: 5. CDR1 and CDR2 (germline): LGHDT, YNNKEL (reference sequence).

This chain connects TRBV11-2 to TRBJ1-6; TRBD1 matches 12 bases. The CDR3 extends over 15 amino acids. Germline V gene sequence: CDR1 SGHAT, CDR2 FQNNGV. V dropped 5 bases and J dropped 10; count of bases not matched to a gene: 6. CDR3 sequence: CASSAGTGGGSPLHF. The CDR3 nucleotides are TGTGCCAGCAGCGCAGGGACAGGGGGCGGGTCACCCCTCCACTTT.

The genes are TRBV10-2 and TRBJ2-6, with 8 nucleotides matching TRBD1. Looked up from germline, CDR1 is WSHSY and CDR2 is SAAADI. V trimming: 2 bases; J trimming: 2 bases; junction bases outside the gene matches: 5. The CDR3 has 17 amino acids. The CDR3 bases are TGCGCCAGCAGTGAGGGACAGGGAAGGGCTGGGGCCAACGTCCTGACTTTC. Protein: CASSEGQGRAGANVLTF.